This T cell receptor beta chain came from a study of blood T cell repertoires in COVID-19. Study at large: COVID-19 samples from acute and convalescent phases originated in the United States, Italy and Spain. T cells, B-cell-depleted T cells, or PBMCs supplied cDNA or gDNA.

V trimming: 2 bases; J trimming: 11 bases; junction bases outside the gene matches: 5. The CDR3 is made up of 15 amino acids. The germline V gene encodes CDR1 LGHDT and CDR2 YNNKEL (reference sequence). Original methodology: Counts of nucleated cells, estimated from reference gene primer amplification, were obtained. Sequenced by immunoSEQ multiplex PCR; TCRdb stores in-frame clones only, minus some. V, J and clone size derive from that table, while D and trimming were established from the DNA sequence. The profile covers 300,000 to 450,000 clones, with around 87% appearing a single time and approximately 2.9% taken by the ten largest.

The sample consisted of peripheral blood. The clonotype originates from a human donor in a cohort sampled during active COVID-19. The chain is built from TRBV3-1 (or the pseudogene TRBV3-2) and TRBJ2-1, with TRBD2 matching over 14 bases. In nucleotides, the CDR3 is TGTGCCAGCAGCCAATATGGACTAGCGGGGGGAAAGCAGTTCTTC. This encodes CASSQYGLAGGKQFF.